This is a list of T cell receptor beta chains from one sample in a study of Graves' ophthalmopathy and Graves' hyperthyroidism. TCRdb reprocessed the multiplex PCR reads with MiXCR, giving one entry per CDR3 protein. The table records about 390,000 distinct CDR3 sequences, approximately 18% of them present only once. Material for sequencing was peripheral blood. Every receptor here comes from an adult woman with stable Graves' hyperthyroidism. Each CDR3 is given with its conserved first and last residue. A D gene is named only where the DNA matches it firmly. The size field is filled for only some rows; it gives once, few, many or a size class.

>TRBV6-2/TRBV6-3|.|many|TRBJ1-1
TGTGCCAGCAGCTCCACCTCTGAAGCTTTCTTT
CASSSTSEAFF
>TRBV10-3|TRBD2|many|TRBJ2-7
TGTGCCATCAGTGAGGAGCGGGGGTACGAGCAGTACTTC
CAISEERGYEQYF
>TRBV6-1|.|.|TRBJ1-5
TGTGCCAGCGATAACCCCGGGACCCGCAATCAGCCCCAGCATTTT
CASDNPGTRNQPQHF
>TRBV25-1|TRBD1|many|TRBJ2-5
TGTGCCAGCAGTGTAGGGACAGGGGGCCAAGAGACCCAGTACTTC
CASSVGTGGQETQYF
>TRBV27|.|many|TRBJ2-2
TGTGCCAGCAGTTTGGAGGGCCACTACACCGGGGAGCTGTTTTTT
CASSLEGHYTGELFF
>TRBV12-3/TRBV12-4|TRBD1|many|TRBJ2-1
TGTGCCAGCAGTGGGGACAGGGCTCAAGAGCAGTTCTTC
CASSGDRAQEQFF
>TRBV20-1|TRBD1|many|TRBJ2-4
TGCAGTGGGACAGGGGGCACGTTGGACATTAAGTACTTC
CSGTGGTLDIKYF
>TRBV20-1|.|many|TRBJ1-5
TGCAGTGCGCCAGAGCGGGGTCCGAATCAGCCCCAGCATTTT
CSAPERGPNQPQHF
>TRBV6-1|.|many|TRBJ1-6
TGTGCCAGCAGAGGAACAAATGGGGATTCACCCCTCCACTTT
CASRGTNGDSPLHF
>TRBV27|TRBD1|many|TRBJ1-6
TGTGCCAGCAGCTACAGGGGAGAATCACCCCTCCACTTT
CASSYRGESPLHF
>TRBV20-1|.|many|TRBJ1-5
TGCAGTGCTAGGGGCTCTAGCAATCAGCCCCAGCATTTT
CSARGSSNQPQHF
>TRBV28|TRBD2|few|TRBJ2-5
TGTGCCAGCAGCGTCGGGACTAGCGGTATCCTGGAGACCCAGTACTTC
CASSVGTSGILETQYF
>TRBV20-1|.|many|TRBJ2-4
TGCAGTGCTAGAGATTCTGGTATCAAAAACATTAAGTACTTC
CSARDSGIKNIKYF
>TRBV6-1|TRBD2|many|TRBJ2-4
TGTGCCAGCAGTCGAATAGCGGGAGGTTTTGACATTCAGTACTTC
CASSRIAGGFDIQYF